Listed below are T cell receptor beta chains from one sample, sequenced in a study of cytomegalovirus exposure and HLA in healthy donors. This table comes from immunoSEQ multiplex PCR, and its TCRdb copy is limited to in-frame clones, with some not included. The sample lists approximately 240,000 clones; 82% were seen once. The material sequenced was PBMCs. The source of these receptors is a woman aged 40 to 55 in good health and CMV-seronegative. Both conserved end residues are part of each CDR3. Each record gives: D gene, J gene, V gene, clone size, CDR3 protein. D genes are given only for firm matches. The listing skips clone size in some rows; elsewhere it reads once, few, many or a size class.

- TRBJ2-7 TRBV29-1 - CSVEVAVAGQAISYEQYF
- TRBJ2-7 TRBV2 - CASSDSGFPYEQYF
- TRBJ1-1 TRBV11-2 once CASSSDRLNTEAFF
- TRBJ1-4 TRBV4-1 - CASSQGTAGYEKLFF
TRBD2 TRBJ2-2 TRBV4-3 - CASSRLTGGYTGELFF
- TRBJ1-4 TRBV7-8 - CASSLEGFKLFF
- TRBJ1-1 TRBV30 few CAWEGRPARTEAFF
TRBD2 TRBJ2-3 TRBV5-5 once CASRPRLASTDTQYF
- TRBJ2-7 TRBV5-5 few CASSLEPQAYEQYF
- TRBJ2-5 TRBV11-3 - CASSLDGGETQYF
- TRBJ2-7 TRBV5-1 - CASSFNGVYEQYF
TRBD1 TRBJ1-4 TRBV6-6 once CASRVGGAEEKLFF
- TRBJ2-7 TRBV14 - CASRPSGSYEQYF
- TRBJ2-5 TRBV7-8 - CASSPAGPGETQYF
- TRBJ1-2 TRBV28 - CASSSHYTERNYGYTF
- TRBJ2-7 TRBV5-1 - CASSLAGVLYEQYF
- TRBJ1-2 TRBV5-4 - CASSRLLGQGLYGYTF
TRBD1 - TRBV5-1 - CASSLVGTGNNHEQYF
TRBD1 TRBJ2-1 TRBV5-1 - CASSFGTGDHNEQFF
TRBD2 TRBJ2-3 TRBV5-1 - CASSSFSGGKYLIGHTQYF
TRBD1 TRBJ1-1 TRBV19 few CASRYRGHTEAFF
- TRBJ2-2 TRBV6-4 - CASSDGGGGELFF
TRBD2 TRBJ2-1 TRBV5-1 - CASSFLAGAPGNEQFF
- TRBJ2-3 TRBV6-5 once CASSYQGLGTDTQYF
- TRBJ2-7 TRBV28 - CASSTPGRTYEQYF
- TRBJ2-5 TRBV7-9 - CASSSPRSQETQYF
- TRBJ2-2 TRBV5-1 - CASTETVFGAGELFF